Included here is one T cell receptor (beta chain) sequence, with context. Those enrolled in Seattle joined during active infection and were followed longitudinally afterward. These data belong to a study of blood T cell repertoires in COVID-19. Study in general: The United States, Italy and Spain supplied acute and convalescent COVID-19 samples. Nucleic acid was either cDNA or gDNA, and it came from T cells, B-cell-depleted T cells, or PBMCs.

Original processing methods: By means of reference gene primer amplification, nucleated cell counts were estimated. Clones were read by immunoSEQ multiplex PCR, and TCRdb kept only the in-frame ones, dropping some. V and J calls and clone size are as listed in that table; D and trimming were resolved from the DNA. The sample consists of about 190,000 clones, about 85% of them appearing once. V dropped 4 bases and J dropped 0 bases, with 10 bases sitting between them. Germline CDR1 and CDR2: MDHEN and SYDVKM. The CDR3 is 15 residues long. The specimen was peripheral blood. The chain is built from TRBV28 and TRBJ2-4, with a weak D call TRBD1 (6 bases). The clonotype was recovered from an elderly man with COVID-19, enrolled during active disease. CDR3 sequence: CASSSGQLAKNIQYF. CDR3 bases: TGTGCCAGCAGTTCAGGACAGTTAGCCAAAAACATTCAGTACTTC. Based on the CDR3 plus reference TRBV28 and TRBJ2-4, the full variable domain is DVKVTQSSRYLVKRTGEKVFLECVQDMDHENMFWYRQDPGLGLRLIYFSYDVKMKEKGDIPEGYSVSREKKERFSLILESASTNQTSMYLCASSSGQLAKNIQYFGAGTRLSVL.